This is a list of T cell receptor beta chains from one sample in a study of cytomegalovirus exposure and HLA in healthy donors. Assay: immunoSEQ multiplex PCR; the TCRdb copy retains only in-frame clones and omits some. The table has under 200,000 clones, more than 65% seen once. The sample was PBMCs. The receptors stem from a woman in her forties or fifties in good health and CMV-seronegative. CDR3s include the opening cysteine and the closing phenylalanine or tryptophan. The D gene is left open where the match is weak. Clone size is shown for a subset of rows, as once, few, many or a class of expanded clone.

D	V	size	J	CDR3	DNA
TRBD2	TRBV28	-	TRBJ2-2	CASSLGASGGGELFF	TGTGCCAGCAGTTTAGGTGCTAGCGGCGGCGGGGAGCTGTTTTTT
-	TRBV28	few	TRBJ2-1	CASTFSRDYNEQFF	TGTGCCAGCACCTTTAGCAGGGACTACAATGAGCAGTTCTTC
TRBD2	TRBV9	-	TRBJ2-1	CASSVVPFSGATGDEQFF	TGTGCCAGCAGCGTAGTCCCGTTTAGCGGGGCTACGGGGGATGAGCAGTTCTTC
-	TRBV9	-	TRBJ2-7	CASSVGRGRDEQYF	TGTGCCAGCAGCGTAGGGCGGGGGCGCGACGAGCAGTACTTC
-	TRBV5-1	once	TRBJ2-2	CASSLVGENTGELFF	TGCGCCAGCAGCTTGGTAGGGGAAAACACCGGGGAGCTGTTTTTT
TRBD2	TRBV5-1	-	TRBJ2-5	CASSLGLAGSVTQYF	TGCGCCAGCAGCTTGGGACTAGCCGGGAGTGTGACCCAGTACTTC
TRBD1	TRBV7-9	-	TRBJ2-7	CASSLGHRGRGYEQYF	TGTGCCAGCAGCTTAGGCCACAGGGGGCGAGGATACGAGCAGTACTTC
-	TRBV6-5	-	TRBJ2-4	CASSDSSFQYF	TGTGCCAGCAGCGACAGTTCTTTTCAGTACTTC
-	TRBV18	-	TRBJ2-7	CASSETEQRYF	TGTGCCAGCTCAGAGACAGAACAACGGTACTTC
-	TRBV4-1	-	TRBJ2-1	CASSQRGTGQFYDEQFF	TGCGCCAGCAGCCAAAGAGGGACCGGACAGTTTTACGATGAGCAGTTCTTC
-	TRBV6-5	-	TRBJ1-3	CASSYSRQAGGNTIYF	TGTGCCAGCAGTTACTCAAGGCAGGCGGGGGGAAACACCATATATTTT
-	TRBV5-1	-	TRBJ2-3	CASSLAQGPDTQYF	TGCGCCAGCAGCTTGGCGCAGGGCCCAGATACGCAGTATTTT
-	TRBV30	-	TRBJ2-3	CAWSVRGPDTQYF	TGTGCCTGGAGTGTCAGGGGCCCAGATACGCAGTATTTT
-	TRBV9	few	TRBJ2-5	CASSVGTSPQETQYF	TGTGCCAGCAGCGTAGGTACGTCACCACAGGAGACCCAGTACTTC
TRBD1	TRBV7-2	-	TRBJ2-3	CASSHIQGAGTDTQYF	TGTGCCAGCAGCCACATACAGGGGGCCGGCACAGATACGCAGTATTTT
-	TRBV7-6	few	TRBJ2-5	CASSYSEGETQYF	TGTGCCAGCAGCTATAGCGAAGGAGAGACCCAGTACTTC
TRBD2	TRBV5-4	-	TRBJ2-3	CASSRTSGGGRTDTQYF	TGTGCCAGCAGCCGGACTAGCGGGGGAGGGAGAACAGATACGCAGTATTTT
-	TRBV10-1	-	TRBJ1-3	CASSPTGGNTIYF	TGCGCCAGCAGTCCAACGGGTGGAAACACCATATATTTT
TRBD2	TRBV28	-	TRBJ2-3	CASSYPLLAGSTDTQYF	TGTGCCAGCAGTTACCCCTTACTAGCGGGGTCCACAGATACGCAGTATTTT
TRBD2	TRBV14	-	TRBJ2-1	CASRLRGGSHNEQFF	TGTGCCAGCAGGCTCCGGGGGGGCTCCCACAATGAGCAGTTCTTC
TRBD1	TRBV13	once	TRBJ1-1	CASSLGYRTGVPGAFF	TGTGCCAGCAGCTTAGGGTATCGGACAGGGGTACCCGGAGCTTTCTTT
TRBD2	TRBV6-1	few	TRBJ2-5	CASGRGGIETQYF	TGTGCCAGCGGGCGGGGGGGTATAGAGACCCAGTACTTC
TRBD2	TRBV7-3	-	TRBJ2-5	CASSSGLAGLQETQYF	TGTGCCAGCAGCTCGGGACTAGCGGGATTACAAGAGACCCAGTACTTC
TRBD2	TRBV6-4	once	TRBJ2-1	CASSAIAGDNEQFF	TGTGCCAGCAGTGCCATCGCGGGAGACAATGAGCAGTTCTTC
-	TRBV5-6	-	TRBJ2-2	CASSLKRETRNTGELFF	TGTGCCAGCAGCTTGAAGCGCGAAACACGGAACACCGGGGAGCTGTTTTTT
TRBD2	TRBV4-3	-	TRBJ2-3	CASSQGRGDDTQYF	TGCGCCAGCAGCCAAGGACGGGGGGACGATACGCAGTATTTT
TRBD1	TRBV2	-	TRBJ2-7	CASSVGQGSYEQYF	TGTGCCAGCAGTGTAGGACAGGGGTCCTACGAGCAGTACTTC
-	TRBV7-2	few	TRBJ2-5	CASSPSEKGGAPGFGTQYF	TGTGCCAGCAGCCCCTCCGAGAAAGGCGGGGCCCCGGGTTTTGGGACCCAGTACTTC
-	TRBV18	-	TRBJ1-1	CASSLIGRGDTEAFF	TGTGCCAGCTCACTAATCGGCCGCGGGGACACTGAAGCTTTCTTT
-	TRBV23-1	few	TRBJ2-5	CASSQSPDKAQETQYF	TGCGCCAGCAGTCAATCGCCCGATAAAGCCCAAGAGACCCAGTACTTC
-	TRBV7-9	once	TRBJ2-5	CASSLVAAETQYF	TGTGCCAGCAGCTTAGTTGCGGCAGAGACCCAGTACTTC